Reported below is one T cell receptor (beta chain). Its antigen is still unknown. These data come from a study of T cell responses to AZD1222 COVID-19 vaccine. Findings and limits, study-wide: The study reported that nearly half of spike-specific TCRs target unmutated variant regions. Mostly white British, mostly female donors; authors suggested clonal diversity may be underestimated.

Looked up from germline, CDR1 is LGHDT and CDR2 is YNNKEL (reference sequence). The junction had 8 bases not matched to a gene; V was cut back by 3 bases and J by 0 bases. The CDR3 totals 19 residues. Libraries were prepared by immunoSEQ multiplex PCR; TCRdb keeps only in-frame clonotypes and omits some of them. The table includes some 140,000 clones, 80% to 95% detected once. The J gene is TRBJ2-6, the V gene TRBV3-1 (or the pseudogene TRBV3-2); 10 bases fit TRBD1. The sequencing here drew on peripheral blood, taken on day 0 of AZD1222 vaccination. This TCR was sampled from an adult in good health. The CDR3 region has the DNA TGTGCCAGCAGCCACCACCGGGACAGGGGAACCTCTGGGGCCAACGTCCTGACTTTC. Its translation is CASSHHRDRGTSGANVLTF.